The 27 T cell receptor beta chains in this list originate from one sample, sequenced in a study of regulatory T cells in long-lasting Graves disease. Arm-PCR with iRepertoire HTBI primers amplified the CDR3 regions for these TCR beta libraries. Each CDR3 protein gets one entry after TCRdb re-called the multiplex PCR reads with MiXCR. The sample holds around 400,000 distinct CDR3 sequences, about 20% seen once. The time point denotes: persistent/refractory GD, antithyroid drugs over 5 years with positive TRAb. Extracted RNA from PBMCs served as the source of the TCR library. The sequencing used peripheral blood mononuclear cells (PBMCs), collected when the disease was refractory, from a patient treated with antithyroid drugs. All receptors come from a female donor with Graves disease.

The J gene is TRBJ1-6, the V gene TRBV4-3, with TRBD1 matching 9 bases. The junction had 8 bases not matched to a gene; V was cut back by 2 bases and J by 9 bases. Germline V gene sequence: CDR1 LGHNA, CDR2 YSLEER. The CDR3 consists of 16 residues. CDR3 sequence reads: CASSQNPGQGFSPLHF. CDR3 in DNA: TGCGCCAGCAGCCAAAATCCGGGACAGGGCTTTTCACCCCTCCACTTT.

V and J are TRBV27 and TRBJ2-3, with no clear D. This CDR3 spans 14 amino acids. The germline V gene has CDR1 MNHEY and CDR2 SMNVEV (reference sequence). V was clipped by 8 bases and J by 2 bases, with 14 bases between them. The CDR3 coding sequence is TGTGCCAGCGAAATCTCCCCCAACACAGATACGCAGTATTTT. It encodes CASEISPNTDTQYF.

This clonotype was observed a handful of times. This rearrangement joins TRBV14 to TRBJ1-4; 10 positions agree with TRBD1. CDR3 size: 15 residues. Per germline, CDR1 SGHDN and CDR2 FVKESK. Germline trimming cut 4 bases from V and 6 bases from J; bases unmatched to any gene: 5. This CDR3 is CASSPEGQGHEKLFF. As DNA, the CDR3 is TGTGCCAGCAGCCCCGAGGGACAGGGGCATGAAAAACTGTTTTTT.

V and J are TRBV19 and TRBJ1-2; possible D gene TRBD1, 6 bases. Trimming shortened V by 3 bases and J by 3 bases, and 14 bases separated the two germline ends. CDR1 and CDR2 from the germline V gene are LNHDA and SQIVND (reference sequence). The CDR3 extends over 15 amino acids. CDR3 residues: CASSINGGPDYGYTF. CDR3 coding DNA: TGTGCCAGTAGTATCAATGGGGGGCCCGACTATGGCTACACCTTC.

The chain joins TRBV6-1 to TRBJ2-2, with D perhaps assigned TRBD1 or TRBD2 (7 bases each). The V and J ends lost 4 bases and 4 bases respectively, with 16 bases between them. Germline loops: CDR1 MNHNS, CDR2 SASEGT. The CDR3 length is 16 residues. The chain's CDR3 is CASSVQGRGFTGELFF. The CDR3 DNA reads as TGTGCCAGCAGTGTACAGGGGAGGGGATTCACCGGGGAGCTGTTTTTT.

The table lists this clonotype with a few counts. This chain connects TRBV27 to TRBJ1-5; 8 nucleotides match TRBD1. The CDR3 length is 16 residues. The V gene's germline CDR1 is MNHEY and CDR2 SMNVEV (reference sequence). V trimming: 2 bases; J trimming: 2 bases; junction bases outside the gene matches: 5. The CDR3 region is CASSLKGQVGNQPQHF. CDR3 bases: TGTGCCAGCAGTTTAAAGGGACAGGTAGGCAATCAGCCCCAGCATTTT.

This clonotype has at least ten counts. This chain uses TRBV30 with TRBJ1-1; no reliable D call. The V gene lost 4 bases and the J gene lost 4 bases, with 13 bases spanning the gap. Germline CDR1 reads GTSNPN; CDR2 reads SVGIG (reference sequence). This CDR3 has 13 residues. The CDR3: CAWISRLATEAFF. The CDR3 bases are TGTGCCTGGATCTCCAGGCTCGCCACTGAAGCTTTCTTT.

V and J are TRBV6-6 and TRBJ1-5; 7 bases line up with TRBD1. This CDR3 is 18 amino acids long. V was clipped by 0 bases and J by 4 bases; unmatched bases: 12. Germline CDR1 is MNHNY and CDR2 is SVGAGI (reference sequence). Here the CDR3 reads CASSYSSRTGRINQPQHF. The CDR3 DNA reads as TGTGCCAGCAGTTACTCGAGCCGGACAGGTCGAATTAATCAGCCCCAGCATTTT.

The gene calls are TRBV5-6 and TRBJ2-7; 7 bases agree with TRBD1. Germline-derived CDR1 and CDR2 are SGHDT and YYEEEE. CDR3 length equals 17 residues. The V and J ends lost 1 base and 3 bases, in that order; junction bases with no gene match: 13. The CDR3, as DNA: TGTGCCAGCAGCTTGTCACCATTTAGACAGGGTCTCTACGAGCAGTACTTC. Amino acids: CASSLSPFRQGLYEQYF.

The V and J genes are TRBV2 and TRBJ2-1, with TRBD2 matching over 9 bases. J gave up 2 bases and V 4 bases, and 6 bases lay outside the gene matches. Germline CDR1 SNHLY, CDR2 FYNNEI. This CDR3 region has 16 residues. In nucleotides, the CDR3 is TGTGCCAGCAGTGTTTTGGCGGGAGGGCCCTACAATGAGCAGTTCTTC. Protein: CASSVLAGGPYNEQFF. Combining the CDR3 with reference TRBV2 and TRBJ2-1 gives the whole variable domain EPEVTQTPSHQVTQMGQEVILRCVPISNHLYFYWYRQILGQKVEFLVSFYNNEISEKSEIFDDQFSVERPDGSNFTLKIRSTKLEDSAMYFCASSVLAGGPYNEQFFGPGTRLTVL.

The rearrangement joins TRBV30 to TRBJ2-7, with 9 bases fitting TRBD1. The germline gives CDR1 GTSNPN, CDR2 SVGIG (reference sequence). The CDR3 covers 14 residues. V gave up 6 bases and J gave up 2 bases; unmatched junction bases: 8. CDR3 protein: CACSQGTGPYEQYF. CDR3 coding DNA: TGTGCCTGCTCACAAGGGACAGGGCCCTACGAGCAGTACTTC.

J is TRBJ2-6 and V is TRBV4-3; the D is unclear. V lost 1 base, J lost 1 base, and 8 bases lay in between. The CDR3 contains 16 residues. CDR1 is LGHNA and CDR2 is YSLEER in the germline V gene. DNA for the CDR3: TGCGCCAGCAGCCAAGGGGTGGTATCTGGGGCCAACGTCCTGACTTTC. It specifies CASSQGVVSGANVLTF.

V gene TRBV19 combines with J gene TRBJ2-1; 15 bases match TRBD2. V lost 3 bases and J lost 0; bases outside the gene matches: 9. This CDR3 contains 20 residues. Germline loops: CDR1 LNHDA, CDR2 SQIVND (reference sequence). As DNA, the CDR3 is TGTGCCAGTAGTATGCGGACTAGCGGGAGGGCATTCCTCTCCTACAATGAGCAGTTCTTC. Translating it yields CASSMRTSGRAFLSYNEQFF.

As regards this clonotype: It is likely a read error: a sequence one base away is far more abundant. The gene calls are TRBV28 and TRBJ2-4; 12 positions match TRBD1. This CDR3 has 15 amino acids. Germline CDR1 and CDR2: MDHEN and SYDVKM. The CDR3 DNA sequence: TGTGCCAGCAGTTTGGGGACAGGGGGCGGCTATGGCTACAACTTC. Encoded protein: CASSLGTGGGYGYNF. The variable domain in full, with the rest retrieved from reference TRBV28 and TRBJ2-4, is DVKVTQSSRYLVKRTGEKVFLECVQDMDHENMFWYRQDPGLGLRLIYFSYDVKMKEKGDIPEGYSVSREKKERFSLILESASTNQTSMYLCASSLGTGGGYGYNFGAGTRLSVL.

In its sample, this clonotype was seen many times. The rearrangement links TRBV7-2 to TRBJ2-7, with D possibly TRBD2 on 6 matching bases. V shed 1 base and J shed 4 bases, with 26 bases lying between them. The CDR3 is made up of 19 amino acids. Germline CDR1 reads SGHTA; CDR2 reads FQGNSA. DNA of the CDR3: TGTGCCAGCAGCTTAGTTAGGACATATTGGAGGGAGACACAGTACGAGCAGTACTTC. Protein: CASSLVRTYWRETQYEQYF.

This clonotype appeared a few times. In DNA, the CDR3 is TGTGCCAGCAGCGTAGAGGGGGTGAGCCTAGCGGGGACCGGGGAGCTGTTTTTT. This sequence encodes CASSVEGVSLAGTGELFF. The chain has TRBV7-9 and TRBJ2-2; TRBD2 agrees at 9 bases. This CDR3 has 18 amino acids. Unmatched junction bases numbered 15, after V lost 5 bases and J lost 5 bases. Germline CDR1 reads SEHNR; CDR2 reads FQNEAQ (reference sequence).

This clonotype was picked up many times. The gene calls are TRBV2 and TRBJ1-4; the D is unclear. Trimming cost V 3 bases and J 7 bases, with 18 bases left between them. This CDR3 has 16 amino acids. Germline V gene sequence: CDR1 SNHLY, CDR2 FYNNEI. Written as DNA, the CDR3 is TGTGCCAGCAGTGATGTCCGGACGGCGGTGGGTGAAAAACTGTTTTTT. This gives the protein CASSDVRTAVGEKLFF.

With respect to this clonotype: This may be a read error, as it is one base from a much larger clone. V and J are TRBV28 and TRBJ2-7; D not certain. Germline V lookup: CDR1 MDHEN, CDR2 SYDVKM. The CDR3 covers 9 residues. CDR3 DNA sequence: TGTGCCAGCGGGCGCGAGCAGCACTTC. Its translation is CASGREQHF.

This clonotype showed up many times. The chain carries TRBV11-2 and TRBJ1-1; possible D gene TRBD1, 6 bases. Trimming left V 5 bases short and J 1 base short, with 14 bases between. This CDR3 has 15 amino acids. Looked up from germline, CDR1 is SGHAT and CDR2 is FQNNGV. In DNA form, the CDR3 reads TGTGCCAGCAGCCGCACCGTACAGGGGAACACTGAAGCTTTCTTT. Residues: CASSRTVQGNTEAFF.

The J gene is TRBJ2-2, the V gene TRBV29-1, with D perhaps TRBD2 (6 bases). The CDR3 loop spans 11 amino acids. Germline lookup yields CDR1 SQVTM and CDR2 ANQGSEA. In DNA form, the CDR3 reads TGCGGAGGGCGGGGCACCGGGGAGCTGTTTTTT. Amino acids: CGGRGTGELFF.

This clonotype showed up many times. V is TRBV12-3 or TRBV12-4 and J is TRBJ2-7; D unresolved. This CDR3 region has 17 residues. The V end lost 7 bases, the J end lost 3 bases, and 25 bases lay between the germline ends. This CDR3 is CASTRYRADGTGYEQYF. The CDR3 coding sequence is TGTGCCAGCACCCGTTACCGGGCAGACGGAACCGGCTACGAGCAGTACTTC.

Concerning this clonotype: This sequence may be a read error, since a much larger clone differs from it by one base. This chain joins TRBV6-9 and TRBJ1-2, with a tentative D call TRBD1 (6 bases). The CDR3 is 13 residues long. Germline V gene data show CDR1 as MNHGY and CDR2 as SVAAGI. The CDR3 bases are TGTGCCAGCAGTTACGGGACAAACTATGACTACACCTTC. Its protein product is CASSYGTNYDYTF.

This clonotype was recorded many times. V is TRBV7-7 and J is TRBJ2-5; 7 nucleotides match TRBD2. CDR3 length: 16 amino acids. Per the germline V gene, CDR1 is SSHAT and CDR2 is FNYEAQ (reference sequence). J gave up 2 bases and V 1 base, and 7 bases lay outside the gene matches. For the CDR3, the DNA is TGTGCCAGCAGCTTAGACGGCGGGAGATTACAAGAGACCCAGTACTTC. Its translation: CASSLDGGRLQETQYF.

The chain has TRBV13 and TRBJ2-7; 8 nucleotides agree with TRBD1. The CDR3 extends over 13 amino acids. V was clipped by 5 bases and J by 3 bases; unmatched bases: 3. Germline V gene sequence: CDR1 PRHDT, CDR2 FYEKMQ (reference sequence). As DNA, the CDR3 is TGTGCCAGCAGCAACGGACAGGGCTACGAGCAGTACTTC. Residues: CASSNGQGYEQYF.

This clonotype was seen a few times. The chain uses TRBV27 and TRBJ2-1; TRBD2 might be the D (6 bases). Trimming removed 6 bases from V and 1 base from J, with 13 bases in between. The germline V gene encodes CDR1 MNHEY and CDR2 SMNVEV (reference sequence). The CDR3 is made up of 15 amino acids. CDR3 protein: CASSDGTASYNEQFF. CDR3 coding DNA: TGTGCCAGCAGCGACGGGACTGCTTCCTACAATGAGCAGTTCTTC.

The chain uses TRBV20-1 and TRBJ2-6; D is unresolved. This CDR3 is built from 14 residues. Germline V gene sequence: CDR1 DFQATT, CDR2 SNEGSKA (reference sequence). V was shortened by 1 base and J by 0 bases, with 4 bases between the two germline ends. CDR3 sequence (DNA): TGCAGTGCTAGAGCTCCCTCTGGGGCCAACGTCCTGACTTTC. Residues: CSARAPSGANVLTF.

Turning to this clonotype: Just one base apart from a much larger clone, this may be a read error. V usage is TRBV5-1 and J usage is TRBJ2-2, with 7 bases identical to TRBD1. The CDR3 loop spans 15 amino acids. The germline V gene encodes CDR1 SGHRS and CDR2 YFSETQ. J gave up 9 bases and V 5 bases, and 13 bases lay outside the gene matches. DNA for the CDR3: TGCGCCAGCAGGCCACAGACAGGGATGGCCAGGGAGCTGTTTTTT. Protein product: CASRPQTGMARELFF.